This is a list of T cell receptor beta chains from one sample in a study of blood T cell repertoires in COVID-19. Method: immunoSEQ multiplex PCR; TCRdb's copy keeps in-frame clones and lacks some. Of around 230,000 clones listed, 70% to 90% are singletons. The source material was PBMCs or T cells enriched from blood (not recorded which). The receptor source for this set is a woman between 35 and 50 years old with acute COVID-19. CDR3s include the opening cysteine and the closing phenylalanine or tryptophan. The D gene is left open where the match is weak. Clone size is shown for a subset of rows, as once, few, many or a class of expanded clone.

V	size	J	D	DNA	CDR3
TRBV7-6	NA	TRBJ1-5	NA	TGTGCCAGCAGCCTCAGGGGTGACGGCCAGCCCCAGCATTTT	CASSLRGDGQPQHF
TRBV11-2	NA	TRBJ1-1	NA	TGTGCCAGCAGCCCCCGAGGAAACACTGAAGCTTTCTTT	CASSPRGNTEAFF
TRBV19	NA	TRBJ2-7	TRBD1	TGTGCCAGTAGTACCCCGGACAGGGGTACGAAGCAGTACTTC	CASSTPDRGTKQYF
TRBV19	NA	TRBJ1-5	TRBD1	TGTGCCAGTAGTACACCCGGGACAGGGGGCGGCAATCAGCCCCAGCATTTT	CASSTPGTGGGNQPQHF
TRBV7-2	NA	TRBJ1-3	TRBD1	TGTGCCAGCAGCTTATGGACAGGGAATGGAAACACCATATATTTT	CASSLWTGNGNTIYF
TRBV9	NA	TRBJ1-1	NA	TGTGCCAGCAGCGTGGGACGGGGGGGCACTGAAGCTTTCTTT	CASSVGRGGTEAFF
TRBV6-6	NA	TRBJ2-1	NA	TGTGCCAGCAGTACTAGAGGTGAGCAGTTCTTC	CASSTRGEQFF
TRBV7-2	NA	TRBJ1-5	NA	TGTGCCAGCAGCTCGACAGTTAATAGCAATCAGCCCCAGCATTTT	CASSSTVNSNQPQHF
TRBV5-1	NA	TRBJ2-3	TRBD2	TGCGCCAGCAGGTTCGGACTAGGAGGGGGCACAGATACGCAGTATTTT	CASRFGLGGGTDTQYF
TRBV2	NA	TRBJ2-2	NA	TGTGCCAGCGGGGGCAGGGGGGACACCGGGGAGCTGTTTTTT	CASGGRGDTGELFF
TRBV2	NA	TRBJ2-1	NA	TGTGCCAGCAGGGTTAGAAATGAGCAGTTCTTC	CASRVRNEQFF
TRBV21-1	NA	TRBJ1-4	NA	TGTGCCATCGAAACTACCCGGGACAGGGGGCTGTCAAGACTGTTTTTT	CAIETTRDRGLSRLFF
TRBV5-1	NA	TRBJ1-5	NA	TGCGCCAGCAGCTTGGACGGGGTTAGCAATCAGCCCCAGCATTTT	CASSLDGVSNQPQHF
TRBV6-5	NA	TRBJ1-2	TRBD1	TGTGCCAGCAGTTATGAGGGGGCCTATGGCTACACCTTC	CASSYEGAYGYTF
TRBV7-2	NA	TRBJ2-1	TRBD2	TGTGCCAGCAGCTTAGGTGGGACTAGCGGGGTGGATGAGCAGTTCTTC	CASSLGGTSGVDEQFF
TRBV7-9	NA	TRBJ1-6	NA	TGTGCCAGCAGCTTAGGTGGCAATAATAATTCACCCCTCCACTTT	CASSLGGNNNSPLHF
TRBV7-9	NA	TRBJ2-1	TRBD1	TGTGCCAGCAGCTTCCGGGACAGGGGGCGCATGGATGAATACAATGAGCAGTTCTTC	CASSFRDRGRMDEYNEQFF
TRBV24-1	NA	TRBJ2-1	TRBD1	TGTGCCACCAGTGACCCCGGGACAGGGTACCATGAGCAGTTCTTC	CATSDPGTGYHEQFF
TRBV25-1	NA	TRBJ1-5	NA	TGTGCCCTGGGACACCCTGCCAGCAATCAGCCCCAGCATTTT	CALGHPASNQPQHF
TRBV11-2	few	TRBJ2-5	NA	TGTGCCAGCAGCCTACAGACTAGTGGGGAGACCCAGTACTTC	CASSLQTSGETQYF
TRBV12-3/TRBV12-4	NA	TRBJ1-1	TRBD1	TGTGCCAGCAGTTTAGCTGAGGGACAGATCGCTTTCTTT	CASSLAEGQIAFF
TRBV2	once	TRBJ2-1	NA	TGTGCCAGCAGCAGCACCGGGAACTCCTACAATGAGCAGTTCTTC	CASSSTGNSYNEQFF
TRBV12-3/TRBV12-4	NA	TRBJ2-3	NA	TGTGCCAGCAGTTCAGCTAGAACAGATACGCAGTATTTT	CASSSARTDTQYF
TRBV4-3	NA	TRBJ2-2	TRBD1	TGCGCCAGCAGCCAGACAGGGGTCTCCGGGGAGCTGTTTTTT	CASSQTGVSGELFF
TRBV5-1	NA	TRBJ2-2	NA	TGCGCCAGCAGCTTGGAAGGGGTACACACCGGGGAGCTGTTTTTT	CASSLEGVHTGELFF
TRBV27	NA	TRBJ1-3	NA	TGTGCCAGCAGTACGGGTGGAAACACCATATATTTT	CASSTGGNTIYF
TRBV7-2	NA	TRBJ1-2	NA	TGTGCCAGCAGCTTAGGAGCAGGTGTCTATGGCTACACCTTC	CASSLGAGVYGYTF
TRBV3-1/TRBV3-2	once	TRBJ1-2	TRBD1	TGTGCCAGCAGCCAAGGGACAGGGCCAAACTATGGCTACACCTTC	CASSQGTGPNYGYTF
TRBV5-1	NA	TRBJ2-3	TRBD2	TGCGCCAGCAGCTTTCTAGCGGGGAAGTTTGATACGCAGTATTTT	CASSFLAGKFDTQYF
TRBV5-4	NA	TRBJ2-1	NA	TGTGCCAGCAAAAGTCCTAGCGAAATCAATGAGCAGTTCTTC	CASKSPSEINEQFF
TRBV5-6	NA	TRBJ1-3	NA	TGTGCCAGCAGCTTGATAGCCCGCTCTGGAAACACCATATATTTT	CASSLIARSGNTIYF
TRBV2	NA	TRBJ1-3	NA	TGTGCCAGCAGTGCAGACAGTGGAAACACCATATATTTT	CASSADSGNTIYF
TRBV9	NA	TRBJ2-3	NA	TGTGCCAGCAGCGTAGTGGGCGTTATACCAGATACGCAGTATTTT	CASSVVGVIPDTQYF
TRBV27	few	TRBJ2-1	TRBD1	TGTGCCAGCAGTCCCTCGCGGACAGGGATGAGTGAGCAGTTCTTC	CASSPSRTGMSEQFF
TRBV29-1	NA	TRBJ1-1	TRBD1	TGCAGCGTTAGACAGGGGGGAGTCTCTGAAGCTTTCTTT	CSVRQGGVSEAFF
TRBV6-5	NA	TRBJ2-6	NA	TGTGCCAGCAGGTCGGTCGGGGCCAACGTCCTGACTTTC	CASRSVGANVLTF
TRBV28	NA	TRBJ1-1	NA	TGTGCCAGCAGCCCCCCGGGAGTTGACACTGAAGCTTTCTTT	CASSPPGVDTEAFF
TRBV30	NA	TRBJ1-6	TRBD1	TGTGCCTGGGGGACAGGGTTCGGGAATTCACCCCTCCACTTT	CAWGTGFGNSPLHF
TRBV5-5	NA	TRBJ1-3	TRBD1	TGTGCCAGCAGGAGGGTGGGACAGACCTCTGGAAACACCATATATTTT	CASRRVGQTSGNTIYF
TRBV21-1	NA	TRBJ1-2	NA	TGTGCCAGCAGCCCGGAGGGGAGCTATGGCTACACCTTC	CASSPEGSYGYTF
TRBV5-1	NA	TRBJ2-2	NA	TGCGCCAGCAGCTTGGAGGGAGGAAACACCGGGGAGCTGTTTTTT	CASSLEGGNTGELFF
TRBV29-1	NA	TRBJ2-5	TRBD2	TGCAGCGTCCCAAGGGGTAGCGGGACGGCGGAGACCCAGTACTTC	CSVPRGSGTAETQYF
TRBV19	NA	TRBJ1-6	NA	TGTGCCAGTAGTAGGCGGGAGAATAATTCACCCCTCCACTTT	CASSRRENNSPLHF
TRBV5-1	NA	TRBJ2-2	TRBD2	TGCGCCAGCAGCTACGGGTTAGCGGGAGTCACCGGGGAGCTGTTTTTT	CASSYGLAGVTGELFF
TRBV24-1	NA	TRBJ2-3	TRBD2	TGTGCCACCAGTGATCCCGGGACTAGCGGAATCACAGATACGCAGTATTTT	CATSDPGTSGITDTQYF
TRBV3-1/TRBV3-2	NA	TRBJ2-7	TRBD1	TGTGCCAGCAGCCCAAACCCAGGGACAGCTTACGAGCAGTACTTC	CASSPNPGTAYEQYF
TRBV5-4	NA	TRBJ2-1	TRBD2	TGTGCCAGCAGCTTGGAACTAGCGGGAATTCGAGAGCAGTTCTTC	CASSLELAGIREQFF